The rows below give T cell receptor beta chains drawn from one sample of a study of blood T cell repertoires in COVID-19. TCRdb's table, derived via immunoSEQ multiplex PCR, lists solely in-frame clones and lacks some. The data hold 250,000 to 350,000 clones, with about 86% observed a single time. The sample consisted of peripheral blood. These receptors came from a woman aged 45-65 years with acute or convalescent COVID-19. The CDR3 runs from the conserved cysteine through the conserved F or W. The D gene is left open where the match is weak. Size is omitted from some rows. Given values are once, few, many or a class for expanded clones.

-	TRBJ1-2	-	TRBV19	CASSIEQGYGYTF	TGTGCCAGTAGTATAGAACAGGGCTATGGCTACACCTTC
-	TRBJ1-1	-	TRBV29-1	CSGGGDVGAFF	TGCAGTGGTGGGGGGGACGTAGGAGCTTTCTTT
-	TRBJ1-2	-	TRBV7-2	CASSPNSLSYRYGYTF	TGTGCCAGCAGCCCCAACAGCCTCTCCTATCGGTATGGCTACACCTTC
-	TRBJ1-3	-	TRBV23-1	CASSQCKRNTIYF	TGCGCCAGCAGTCAGTGCAAGCGAAACACCATATATTTT
-	TRBJ2-7	TRBD1	TRBV19	CASSPWTGYSYEQYF	TGTGCCAGTAGCCCCTGGACAGGTTACTCCTACGAGCAGTACTTC
-	TRBJ2-1	TRBD1	TRBV6-5	CASSLRQGAPNEQFF	TGTGCCAGCAGCTTACGCCAGGGGGCCCCCAATGAGCAGTTCTTC
-	TRBJ2-1	-	TRBV10-3	CATNRDSAYNEQFF	TGTGCCACCAACCGGGACTCGGCCTACAATGAGCAGTTCTTC
-	TRBJ2-3	-	TRBV5-1	CASMPRDTQYF	TGCGCCAGCATGCCTAGGGATACGCAGTATTTT
-	TRBJ2-7	-	TRBV5-4	CASSLKTGSYEQYF	TGTGCCAGCAGCTTAAAGACAGGCTCCTACGAGCAGTACTTC
few	TRBJ2-1	TRBD1	TRBV6-5	CASKRTGGPDEQFF	TGTGCCAGCAAAAGGACAGGGGGGCCGGATGAGCAGTTCTTC
few	TRBJ1-6	-	TRBV19	CASSTRGGSYNSPLHF	TGTGCCAGTAGTACCAGGGGTGGCTCCTATAATTCACCCCTCCACTTT
few	TRBJ1-1	-	TRBV2	CATTRIRTEAFF	TGTGCCACCACCCGGATCAGGACTGAAGCTTTCTTT
-	TRBJ2-7	TRBD2	TRBV5-8	CASSRGLAGTYEQYF	TGTGCCAGCAGCCGCGGACTAGCGGGAACCTACGAGCAGTACTTC
-	TRBJ2-2	TRBD2	TRBV7-6	CASSPAGVSNTGELFF	TGTGCCAGCAGCCCGGCGGGGGTTTCGAACACCGGGGAGCTGTTTTTT
-	TRBJ1-5	TRBD1	TRBV19	CASGVTGGNQPQHF	TGTGCCAGTGGGGTGACAGGGGGCAATCAGCCCCAGCATTTT
-	TRBJ2-3	-	TRBV6-5	CASSLTARRRDTQYF	TGTGCCAGCAGTCTGACAGCCCGAAGGAGAGATACGCAGTATTTT
-	TRBJ2-5	-	TRBV7-2	CASSLSLAGETQYF	TGTGCCAGCAGCTTATCCCTAGCCGGGGAGACCCAGTACTTC
-	TRBJ2-5	-	TRBV6-5	CASSLQGYQETQYF	TGTGCCAGCAGTCTTCAGGGTTACCAAGAGACCCAGTACTTC
once	TRBJ2-3	-	TRBV9	CASSALDTQYF	TGTGCCAGCAGCGCCCTTGATACGCAGTATTTT
-	TRBJ1-5	-	TRBV30	CAWSPAGGFNQPQHF	TGTGCCTGGAGCCCGGCGGGGGGATTCAATCAGCCCCAGCATTTT
-	TRBJ1-1	TRBD1	TRBV7-8	CASSTTGTGVNTEAFF	TGTGCCAGCAGCACCACCGGGACAGGGGTGAACACTGAAGCTTTCTTT
-	TRBJ1-3	-	TRBV10-3	CAISEPSSGNTIYF	TGTGCCATCAGTGAACCCAGCTCTGGAAACACCATATATTTT
few	TRBJ2-3	TRBD2	TRBV4-1	CASSRVQGTSYTDTQYF	TGCGCCAGCAGCCGAGTACAAGGGACTAGCTATACAGATACGCAGTATTTT
-	TRBJ1-5	TRBD1	TRBV5-1	CASSLLQGSQPQHF	TGCGCCAGCAGCTTGTTACAGGGGTCCCAGCCCCAGCATTTT
-	TRBJ2-5	-	TRBV3-1/TRBV3-2	CASSQVGSAETQYF	TGTGCCAGCAGCCAAGTGGGGAGCGCGGAGACCCAGTACTTC
few	TRBJ2-3	TRBD1	TRBV7-7	CASSPTQGARYTQYF	TGTGCCAGCAGCCCGACTCAGGGGGCGCGATATACGCAGTATTTT
-	TRBJ2-2	-	TRBV15	CATSRDLGENTGELFF	TGTGCCACCAGCAGAGATCTCGGGGAGAACACCGGGGAGCTGTTTTTT
-	TRBJ2-1	-	TRBV12-3/TRBV12-4	CASSPQGNEQFF	TGTGCCAGCAGCCCTCAGGGCAATGAGCAGTTCTTC
-	TRBJ2-7	TRBD1	TRBV5-4	CASSRGGDSSYEQYF	TGTGCCAGCAGCCGGGGTGGGGACAGTTCCTACGAGCAGTACTTC
-	TRBJ1-2	TRBD1	TRBV25-1	CASSGGTAANYGYTF	TGTGCCAGCAGTGGGGGGACAGCCGCTAACTATGGCTACACCTTC
-	TRBJ2-5	-	TRBV7-8	CASSPLNEGETQYF	TGTGCCAGCAGCCCGTTAAACGAGGGAGAGACCCAGTACTTC
-	TRBJ2-5	-	TRBV27	CASSPLDSRETQYF	TGTGCCAGCAGTCCACTGGACAGCCGAGAGACCCAGTACTTC
-	TRBJ1-2	-	TRBV4-3	CASSQLTGNYGYTF	TGCGCCAGCAGCCAATTAACAGGGAACTATGGCTACACCTTC
-	TRBJ2-7	TRBD2	TRBV6-5	CASRVAGGLGEQYF	TGTGCCAGCAGGGTTGCGGGAGGTCTTGGGGAGCAGTACTTC
-	TRBJ1-2	TRBD1	TRBV5-1	CASETGTGVGYTF	TGCGCCAGCGAAACCGGGACAGGGGTTGGCTACACCTTC
-	TRBJ1-1	-	TRBV6-2/TRBV6-3	CASSYLRPGERAFF	TGTGCCAGCAGTTACTTACGACCAGGGGAGAGGGCTTTCTTT
-	TRBJ1-4	-	TRBV24-1	CATSPGGGTNEKLFF	TGTGCCACCAGCCCCGGGGGGGGAACTAATGAAAAACTGTTTTTT
-	TRBJ2-6	TRBD1	TRBV18	CASSQRTGGSGANVLTF	TGTGCCAGCTCACAAAGGACAGGGGGCTCTGGGGCCAACGTCCTGACTTTC
-	TRBJ2-1	-	TRBV24-1	CATSDSLVVAQQFF	TGTGCCACCAGTGATTCCCTAGTGGTGGCTCAGCAGTTCTTC
-	TRBJ2-1	TRBD2	TRBV4-1	CASSRRLAGDEQFF	TGCGCCAGCAGCCGCCGACTAGCGGGAGATGAGCAGTTCTTC
-	TRBJ2-1	TRBD2	TRBV7-9	CASSTEIAGGPKFF	TGTGCCAGCAGCACCGAAATAGCGGGAGGGCCAAAGTTCTTC
-	TRBJ1-1	TRBD1	TRBV27	CASSLDRGFYGTEAFF	TGTGCCAGCAGTCTGGACAGGGGGTTTTACGGCACTGAAGCTTTCTTT
-	TRBJ1-2	TRBD1	TRBV6-6	CASTGTAKGYTF	TGTGCCAGCACCGGGACAGCTAAGGGCTACACCTTC
-	TRBJ2-5	TRBD1	TRBV2	CASGTGTARQETQYF	TGTGCCAGCGGCACCGGGACAGCTCGTCAAGAGACCCAGTACTTC
-	TRBJ2-3	-	TRBV5-6	CASSSLAGTDTQYF	TGTGCCAGCAGCTCATTAGCAGGGACAGATACGCAGTATTTT
-	TRBJ1-3	-	TRBV30	CAWSPTRGNTIYF	TGTGCCTGGAGTCCGACTCGCGGAAACACCATATATTTT
-	TRBJ1-3	TRBD1	TRBV5-1	CASSRDRGLSGNTIYF	TGCGCCAGCAGCCGAGACAGGGGGCTCTCTGGAAACACCATATATTTT
-	TRBJ1-1	-	TRBV5-6	CASVGGGGTEAFF	TGTGCCAGCGTTGGCGGGGGCGGGACTGAAGCTTTCTTT
-	TRBJ2-3	TRBD1	TRBV2	CASSEGTGDSWLDTQYF	TGTGCCAGCAGTGAGGGGACAGGGGATTCCTGGTTAGATACGCAGTATTTT
-	TRBJ2-1	-	TRBV6-6	CASSFPQGSGNEQFF	TGTGCCAGCAGTTTTCCCCAGGGGAGCGGCAATGAGCAGTTCTTC
-	TRBJ2-7	-	TRBV5-1	CASTNRRDSYEQYF	TGCGCCAGCACAAACAGGAGGGACTCCTACGAGCAGTACTTC